Each of the 15 T cell receptor beta chains below was sequenced from the same sample in a study of CXCR3-negative and CXCR3-positive naive CD8 T cells. Notes on the study in general: The TRB CDR3s that CXCR3-positive naive cells carried were more hydrophobic than those of CXCR3-negative naive cells.

5' RACE with UMI labels generated the TRB cDNA libraries. TCRdb reworked the 5' RACE reads into one entry per CDR3 protein, no DNA. In all, the sample yields some 150,000 distinct CDR3 sequences. What these receptors recognize is not known. The sequenced material came from naive CXCR3+ CD8+ T cells from blood. Subset described: CD45RO-CCR7+CD27+CD95- naive CD8+ T cells expressing CXCR3 (TNR3+). These receptors were taken from a human donor in good health. Some clones in this sample may be carry-over from other donors' samples.

The chain has TRBV20-1 and TRBJ1-5; lacking DNA, the TRBD1 call made by TCRdb goes unchecked. The CDR3 length is 19 residues. CDR1 is DFQATT and CDR2 is SNEGSKA in the germline V gene (reference sequence). The CDR3 protein is CSAGSVGQGDFYSNQPQHF.

This chain connects TRBV7-9 to TRBJ2-5; TCRdb returns TRBD1, unconfirmable since there is no DNA. Germline V gene sequence: CDR1 SEHNR, CDR2 FQNEAQ (reference sequence). The CDR3 is 13 residues long. This chain's CDR3 is CASGAGYQETQYF.

The chain couples TRBV5-6 to TRBJ2-1; as DNA is missing, the TRBD1 call by TCRdb cannot be tested. The CDR3 has 17 amino acids. Germline CDR1 SGHDT, CDR2 YYEEEE. CDR3 amino acids: CASSLEGSGQGYNEQFF. The variable domain in full, with the rest retrieved from reference TRBV5-6 and TRBJ2-1, is DAGVTQSPTHLIKTRGQQVTLRCSPKSGHDTVSWYQQALGQGPQFIFQYYEEEERQRGNFPDRFSGHQFPNYSSELNVNALLLGDSALYLCASSLEGSGQGYNEQFFGPGTRLTVL.

The chain employs TRBV11-3 and TRBJ2-3; TCRdb's assignment of TRBD2 cannot be checked, as there is no DNA. This CDR3 is 16 amino acids long. Germline V lookup: CDR1 SGHNT, CDR2 YENEEA. CDR3 sequence: CASSVGSGGLTDTQYF.

The V gene is TRBV4-3, the J gene TRBJ1-1; with no DNA, the TCRdb D assignment of TRBD1 cannot be verified. Germline V gene data show CDR1 as LGHNA and CDR2 as YSLEER. The CDR3 is 15 residues long. The CDR3 reads CASSQEWDLLTEAFF.

V usage is TRBV7-3 and J usage is TRBJ2-1; TCRdb picks TRBD2, but there is no DNA to check that call. Germline lookup yields CDR1 SGHTA and CDR2 FQGTGA. The CDR3 has 15 residues. CDR3 in amino acids: CASRGLAGGRDEQFF.

The J gene is TRBJ1-5, the V gene TRBV5-1; TCRdb indicates TRBD1, and absent DNA this call remains unverified. The CDR3 consists of 16 residues. Per the germline V gene, CDR1 is SGHRS and CDR2 is YFSETQ. This chain's CDR3 is CASSSMTGGGNQPQHF.

The J gene is TRBJ2-1, the V gene TRBV28. This CDR3 spans 15 amino acids. Germline values: CDR1 MDHEN, CDR2 SYDVKM. The CDR3 sequence is CASSHLLESYNEQFF.

This chain joins TRBV4-1 and TRBJ2-5; TCRdb designates TRBD1, a call that cannot be tested without DNA. CDR1 is MGHRA and CDR2 is YSYEKL in the germline V gene. The CDR3 has 14 amino acids. The CDR3 loop reads CASSQWTGSETQYF.

This sequence joins TRBV7-9 and TRBJ1-1; lacking DNA, the TRBD1 call made by TCRdb goes unchecked. This CDR3 region has 12 residues. Germline CDR1 reads SEHNR; CDR2 reads FQNEAQ (reference sequence). CDR3: CASSSQGVEAFF.

This chain connects TRBV28 to TRBJ2-7; TCRdb's assignment of TRBD1 cannot be checked, as there is no DNA. In germline, CDR1 is MDHEN, CDR2 SYDVKM. This CDR3 contains 14 residues. CDR3 region: CASSYRGTGGEQYF.

The gene calls are TRBV7-9 and TRBJ2-7; TCRdb indicates TRBD1, and absent DNA this call remains unverified. The germline gives CDR1 SEHNR, CDR2 FQNEAQ (reference sequence). This CDR3 spans 15 amino acids. CDR3: CASSPAGQGTYEQYF.

This rearrangement joins TRBV28 to TRBJ2-2; TCRdb's assignment of TRBD1 cannot be checked, as there is no DNA. The length of the CDR3 is 17 residues. Germline CDR1 is MDHEN and CDR2 is SYDVKM. Here the CDR3 reads CASSPTHRVGNTGELFF.

V is TRBV7-9 and J is TRBJ1-5; TCRdb outputs TRBD1, but without DNA this stays unchecked. Germline assignment: CDR1 SEHNR and CDR2 FQNEAQ (reference sequence). This CDR3 is built from 18 residues. CDR3 sequence: CASSGPGTDRYSNQPQHF.

The V and J genes are TRBV3-1 and TRBJ2-7. Germline V CDR1 and CDR2: LGHDT, YNNKEL (reference sequence). CDR3 length: 16 residues. The CDR3 region is CASSQDGWLAAYEQYF.